The 12 T cell receptor beta chains below were found in one sample sequenced in a study of radiotherapy plus CTLA-4 blockade in lung cancer. Assay used: immunoSEQ multiplex PCR; TCRdb lists only in-frame clones, some missing. The sample shows 85,000 to 90,000 clones, around 90% of them seen only once. The input for sequencing was peripheral blood, taken from a patient treated with radiotherapy plus ipilimumab. These receptor sequences come from a human donor with non-small cell lung cancer that progressed on radiotherapy plus ipilimumab.

This chain joins TRBV7-6 and TRBJ2-3; 8 bases are shared with TRBD2. After removal of 3 bases from V and 5 bases from J, the junction contained 10 bases not matched to a gene. Germline V lookup: CDR1 SGHVS, CDR2 FNYEAQ. This CDR3 region has 16 residues. CDR3 residues: CASSLLLAGGGDTQYF. CDR3 bases: TGTGCCAGCAGCTTGCTTCTAGCGGGTGGTGGAGATACGCAGTATTTT.

The CDR3, as DNA: TGTGCCAGCAGTGGATCGGACAGGGTACGAACCGGGGAGCTGTTTTTT. Translated, it gives CASSGSDRVRTGELFF. The rearrangement links TRBV6-1 to TRBJ2-2; 8 nucleotides align to TRBD1. J lost 5 bases, V lost 4 bases, and 9 bases had no gene match. The CDR3 contains 16 residues. Per germline, CDR1 MNHNS and CDR2 SASEGT.

This clone was seen just once. The chain has TRBV2 and TRBJ1-2; weak D call: TRBD1 (6 bases). V gave up 4 bases and J gave up 1 base, with 16 bases separating them. The CDR3 is 16 amino acids. CDR1 is SNHLY and CDR2 is FYNNEI in the germline V gene. CDR3 DNA: TGTGCCAGCAGTGCCCCTCCCGGACAGCTTAACTATGGCTACACCTTC. This encodes CASSAPPGQLNYGYTF.

The V call is TRBV4-2, the J call TRBJ2-2, with no clear D. CDR1 LGHNA and CDR2 YNFKEQ come from the germline V gene. CDR3 size: 14 residues. V was shortened by 0 bases and J by 8 bases, with 10 bases between the two germline ends. CDR3 in amino acids: CASSQDEGPGELFF. The CDR3, as DNA: TGTGCCAGCAGCCAAGATGAAGGACCGGGGGAGCTGTTTTTT.

The chain has TRBV6-5 and TRBJ1-5; perhaps TRBD1 as D (5 bases). This CDR3 comprises 15 residues. Germline loops: CDR1 MNHEY, CDR2 SVGAGI. V lost 6 bases, J lost 3 bases, and 15 bases lay in between. The CDR3 is CASSPEGTFNQPQHF. The CDR3 DNA follows: TGTGCCAGCAGCCCCGAGGGGACTTTCAATCAGCCCCAGCATTTT.

V usage is TRBV9 and J usage is TRBJ2-1, with TRBD2 matching 8 bases. The length of the CDR3 is 15 residues. Germline V CDR1 and CDR2: SGDLS, YYNGEE. Unmatched junction bases numbered 1, after V lost 0 bases and J lost 2 bases. CDR3 DNA sequence: TGTGCCAGCAGCGTAGCGGGAGGGACCTACAATGAGCAGTTCTTC. This codes for CASSVAGGTYNEQFF.

V is TRBV13 and J is TRBJ2-5; 16 bases align to TRBD2. The ends lost 4 bases at V and 5 bases at J; junction bases unmatched: 13. The CDR3 is 19 residues long. Germline CDR1 PRHDT, CDR2 FYEKMQ (reference sequence). Here the CDR3 reads CASSSPLGLAGGPSETQYF. The CDR3 DNA reads as TGTGCCAGCAGCTCCCCCTTGGGACTAGCGGGAGGGCCCTCCGAGACCCAGTACTTC.

J is TRBJ2-7 and V is TRBV10-3; 7 nucleotides align to TRBD1. CDR1 and CDR2 from the germline V gene are ENHRY and SYGVKD. With 6 bases clipped from V and 2 bases from J, the junction kept 7 bases outside the gene matches. The CDR3 sequence is 14 residues long. CDR3 sequence: CAISPQDRTYEQYF. CDR3 sequence (DNA): TGTGCCATCAGCCCCCAGGACAGGACCTACGAGCAGTACTTC.

The rearrangement joins TRBV5-1 to TRBJ2-1; 7 bases match TRBD1. V shed 4 bases, J shed 5 bases, and the junction held 6 bases outside the gene matches. Germline V gene sequence: CDR1 SGHRS, CDR2 YFSETQ. The CDR3 runs 14 residues. The CDR3 DNA sequence: TGCGCCAGCAGCGCCTGGACAGGTGACAATGAGCAGTTCTTC. It yields the protein CASSAWTGDNEQFF.

The chain is built from TRBV4-2 and TRBJ1-5; D ambiguous. Trimming cost V 0 bases and J 0 bases, with 9 bases left between them. This CDR3 has 16 amino acids. Germline V CDR1 and CDR2: LGHNA, YNFKEQ. DNA of the CDR3: TGTGCCAGCAGCCAAGAAGTACGGTTTAGCAATCAGCCCCAGCATTTT. Translation gives CASSQEVRFSNQPQHF.

This clone was picked up a small number of times. The chain joins TRBV4-1 to TRBJ1-5; no clear D. Germline values: CDR1 MGHRA, CDR2 YSYEKL. The CDR3 length is 16 residues. Trimming pared 0 bases from V and 1 base from J, leaving 10 bases between. CDR3 sequence reads: CASSQDGQQSNQPQHF. CDR3 DNA sequence: TGCGCCAGCAGCCAAGATGGCCAACAGAGCAATCAGCCCCAGCATTTT.

The chain recombines TRBV9 with TRBJ1-3; D gene ambiguous. Looked up from germline, CDR1 is SGDLS and CDR2 is YYNGEE. The CDR3 totals 13 residues. V was shortened by 3 bases and J by 5 bases, with 9 bases between the two germline ends. The CDR3 sequence is CASSADIRNTIYF. CDR3 coding DNA: TGTGCCAGCAGCGCAGATATTCGAAACACCATATATTTT.